A selection of T cell receptor beta chains follows, all from one sample in a study of cytomegalovirus exposure and HLA in healthy donors. The data were produced by immunoSEQ multiplex PCR, yet TCRdb's version contains in-frame clones alone and is incomplete. This sample contains about 46,000 clones. Sequencing was carried out using PBMCs. The receptors were sampled from a woman in her forties in good health and CMV-seronegative. The CDR3 runs from the conserved cysteine through the conserved F or W. Fields, in order: J gene, V gene, CDR3 protein.

TRBJ2-1 TRBV6-5 CASSPTGTDNEQFF
TRBJ2-7 TRBV4-1 CASSQELGQRPIYEQYF
TRBJ2-1 TRBV5-1 CASSLTSGNVEQFF
TRBJ2-7 TRBV28 CATPGSGGEQYF
TRBJ2-7 TRBV6-6 CASRVGSSEQYF
TRBJ2-3 TRBV9 CASSATSGTADHTDTQYF
TRBJ2-7 TRBV5-1 CASMYGTSGTYEQYF
TRBJ1-1 TRBV18 CASSPPNRATVTEAFF
TRBJ1-2 TRBV19 CASSNTGSYGYTF
TRBJ2-7 TRBV2 CASRRTSGYTYEQYF
TRBJ1-4 TRBV7-9 CASSFNGLNEKLFF
TRBJ2-5 TRBV7-2 CASSLGGRQETQYF
TRBJ2-5 TRBV5-6 CASSLFVQETQYF
TRBJ2-7 TRBV28 CASSSPTSGRGYEQYF
TRBJ2-7 TRBV27 CASSLQGKMYEQYF
TRBJ1-1 TRBV28 CASRPRDRQNTEAFF
TRBJ1-2 TRBV7-3 CASSTRGGRGYTF
TRBJ2-1 TRBV7-8 CASRGKNEQFF
TRBJ2-1 TRBV4-2 CASSQEETSGYNEQFF
TRBJ1-2 TRBV28 CASSLQGSGRYGYTF
TRBJ2-2 TRBV28 CASRPTLTSGELFF
TRBJ2-7 TRBV2 CASRSSGRGWYEQYF
TRBJ2-7 TRBV6-5 CASRSGGYEQYF
TRBJ2-6 TRBV28 CASSQGGAGANVLTF
TRBJ2-3 TRBV4-1 CASSQESGRARDKQYF
TRBJ1-5 TRBV28 CASSFRSGSFQPQHF
TRBJ2-7 TRBV19 CASSIPLSPVYEQYF
TRBJ2-2 TRBV6-5 CASSYSLTNTGELFF
TRBJ2-1 TRBV4-1 CASSQEGGRASEQFF
TRBJ2-3 TRBV10-3 CAISDTRTGSTDTQYF
TRBJ1-1 TRBV29-1 CSVVGVAGHPLNTEAFF
TRBJ2-7 TRBV6-5 CASSYSLGTGKIKQYF
TRBJ2-7 TRBV19 CASSIAGAYEQYF